These 29 T cell receptor beta chains were all obtained from the same sample, sequenced in a study of blood T cell repertoires in COVID-19. The data were produced by immunoSEQ multiplex PCR, yet TCRdb's version contains in-frame clones alone and is incomplete. The sample has about 300,000 clones; about four fifths are singletons. The sample taken for sequencing was peripheral blood. These receptors were taken from a woman between 45 and 60 years old who had recovered from COVID-19.

This chain connects TRBV2 to TRBJ2-2; TRBD2 matches 7 bases. V was pared by 2 bases and J by 5 bases, with 5 bases of the junction left unmatched. Per the germline V gene, CDR1 is SNHLY and CDR2 is FYNNEI. The CDR3 consists of 15 residues. The CDR3, as DNA: TGTGCCAGCAGTGAACTAGCGGAGGGTACCGGGGAGCTGTTTTTT. Translated, it gives CASSELAEGTGELFF.

This clone has a single count. In DNA form, the CDR3 reads TGTGCCAGCAGACCCACAGGATCTGGAAACATTCAGTACTTC. It is translated as CASRPTGSGNIQYF. The chain recombines TRBV11-2 with TRBJ2-4; perhaps TRBD1 as D (5 bases). CDR1 is SGHAT and CDR2 is FQNNGV in the germline V gene. Deletions cut 6 bases from V and 6 bases from J, with 15 bases between. The CDR3 totals 14 residues. Full variable domain (missing parts from reference TRBV11-2 and TRBJ2-4): EAGVAQSPRYKIIEKRQSVAFWCNPISGHATLYWYQQILGQGPKLLIQFQNNGVVDDSQLPKDRFSAERLKGVDSTLKIQPAKLEDSAVYLCASRPTGSGNIQYFGAGTRLSVL.

The rearrangement joins TRBV5-6 to TRBJ1-1; 7 bases line up with TRBD1. The junction had 2 bases not matched to a gene; V was cut back by 0 bases and J by 3 bases. The germline V gene encodes CDR1 SGHDT and CDR2 YYEEEE. The CDR3 extends over 14 amino acids. CDR3 amino acids: CASSLVQGDTEAFF. The CDR3 nucleotides read TGTGCCAGCAGCTTGGTGCAGGGGGACACTGAAGCTTTCTTT.

The chain employs TRBV13 and TRBJ2-1; D not certain. The CDR3 runs to 15 residues. Germline lookup yields CDR1 PRHDT and CDR2 FYEKMQ (reference sequence). V dropped 8 bases and J dropped 4 bases, with 18 bases sitting between them. This CDR3 is CASAPALAEYNEQFF. The CDR3, as DNA: TGTGCCAGCGCCCCCGCTCTGGCAGAATACAATGAGCAGTTCTTC.

This chain joins TRBV7-9 and TRBJ1-4; tentative D call: TRBD1 (5 bases). Trimming left V 5 bases short and J 3 bases short, with 22 bases between. The CDR3 covers 18 residues. Germline CDR1 SEHNR, CDR2 FQNEAQ (reference sequence). Written as DNA, the CDR3 is TGTGCCAGCAGCCAATCCCCCGGGGGACGTTCGTCTAATGAAAAACTGTTTTTT. Translating it yields CASSQSPGGRSSNEKLFF.

This rearrangement joins TRBV10-3 to TRBJ2-1, with D maybe TRBD1 (6 bases). The CDR3 spans 14 residues. Germline V CDR1 and CDR2: ENHRY, SYGVKD. The germline V and J ends were trimmed by 6 bases and 5 bases, with 14 bases remaining between them. CDR3 sequence: CAIRQGIGDNEQFF. CDR3 DNA: TGTGCCATCAGACAGGGTATTGGAGACAATGAGCAGTTCTTC.

V is TRBV29-1 and J is TRBJ2-5; D is possibly TRBD1 (5 bases). Trimming shortened V by 6 bases and J by 4 bases, and 15 bases separated the two germline ends. The CDR3 loop spans 13 amino acids. Germline-derived CDR1 and CDR2 are SQVTM and ANQGSEA. In DNA form, the CDR3 reads TGCAGCGTCAAGGACAAGGTGTTAGAGACCCAGTACTTC. Its translation is CSVKDKVLETQYF.

This chain links TRBV29-1 with TRBJ1-3; possibly TRBD1 for D (6 bases). The germline V and J ends were trimmed by 6 bases and 4 bases, with 13 bases remaining between them. Germline CDR1 SQVTM, CDR2 ANQGSEA. The CDR3 runs to 13 residues. The CDR3 nucleotides read TGCAGCGTCGGAAGGGGGACGGGAAACACCATATATTTT. The encoded protein is CSVGRGTGNTIYF.

The chain has TRBV5-1 and TRBJ1-1, with D uncertain. Germline CDR1 is SGHRS and CDR2 is YFSETQ. This CDR3 has 14 amino acids. V was clipped by 0 bases and J by 2 bases, with 8 bases between them. The DNA for the CDR3 is TGCGCCAGCAGCTTGGGATCGGGTAACACTGAAGCTTTCTTT. Translating gives CASSLGSGNTEAFF.

A few counts support this clone. This sequence joins TRBV6-5 and TRBJ1-2; 7 bases match TRBD1. This CDR3 is 14 amino acids long. Trimming cost V 6 bases and J 4 bases; bases outside gene matches: 8. Germline V gives CDR1 MNHEY, CDR2 SVGAGI. Here the CDR3 reads CASRTTGASYGYTF. The CDR3 DNA reads TGTGCCAGCAGAACTACAGGGGCTAGCTATGGCTACACCTTC.

The CDR3 DNA reads as TGTGCCAGCAGCCTCGGGTGGCAGGGGGGTCAGCCCCAGCATTTT. Its protein is CASSLGWQGGQPQHF. The chain recombines TRBV7-8 with TRBJ1-5, with TRBD1 matching 7 bases. V shed 5 bases and J 6 bases; nucleotides not matched to a gene: 10. Germline values: CDR1 SGHVS, CDR2 FQNEAQ. The CDR3 has 15 residues.

The chain is built from TRBV23-1 and TRBJ1-1; a weak D match, TRBD1 (6 bases). TRBV23-1 is identified as an open reading frame with a role that is uncertain. The CDR3 covers 14 residues. V lost 2 bases to trimming and J lost 3 bases, with 10 bases between them. Here the CDR3 DNA reads TGCGCCAGCAGTCAAAGGGGGACGGACACTGAAGCTTTCTTT. It encodes CASSQRGTDTEAFF.

The chain links TRBV19 to TRBJ1-3, with D possibly being TRBD1 (5 bases). Per germline, CDR1 LNHDA and CDR2 SQIVND (reference sequence). This CDR3 is 14 amino acids long. Trimming removed 3 bases from V and 4 bases from J, with 10 bases in between. The CDR3: CASSMGLQGNTIYF. The CDR3, as DNA: TGTGCCAGTAGTATGGGGCTTCAGGGAAACACCATATATTTT. The full variable domain, with the rest looked up from reference TRBV19 and TRBJ1-3, is DGGITQSPKYLFRKEGQNVTLSCEQNLNHDAMYWYRQDPGQGLRLIYYSQIVNDFQKGDIAEGYSVSREKKESFPLTVTSAQKNPTAFYLCASSMGLQGNTIYFGEGSWLTVV.

The V call is TRBV5-1, the J call TRBJ1-6; D is uncertain. The V end lost 0 bases, the J end lost 5 bases, and 12 bases lay between the germline ends. The CDR3 has 16 amino acids. CDR1 is SGHRS, CDR2 YFSETQ, per germline. The CDR3 DNA reads TGCGCCAGCAGCTTGGAGAGGGTGGAGAATAATTCACCCCTCCACTTT. Protein product: CASSLERVENNSPLHF.

This sequence joins TRBV24-1 and TRBJ2-7; D possibly corresponds to TRBD1 (5 bases). The CDR3 extends over 15 amino acids. Germline V lookup: CDR1 KGHDR, CDR2 SFDVKD. Deletions cut 3 bases from V and 0 bases from J, with 11 bases between. The CDR3 DNA reads TGTGCCACCAGTGATCCGCAGGGCGGCTCCTACGAGCAGTACTTC. Encoded protein: CATSDPQGGSYEQYF.

The sample holds one count of this clone. This chain connects TRBV21-1 to TRBJ2-3; TRBD1, the table's D call, lacks a check against the DNA. TRBV21-1 is assigned pseudogene status. This CDR3 contains 19 residues. The CDR3 sequence is CASSGQLPLLWSSTDTQYF. CDR3 nucleotides: TGTGCCAGCAGCGGACAACTCCCCCTTCTTTGGTCTAGCACAGATACGCAGTATTTT.

Many counts were recorded for this clone. This rearrangement joins TRBV14 to TRBJ1-1, with TRBD1 matching 7 bases. The V gene's germline CDR1 is SGHDN and CDR2 FVKESK. After removal of 7 bases from V and 0 bases from J, the junction contained 5 bases not matched to a gene. CDR3 length: 14 residues. CDR3 loop: CASKKGQMNTEAFF. CDR3 in DNA: TGTGCCAGCAAGAAGGGACAGATGAACACTGAAGCTTTCTTT. The full variable domain, completed using reference TRBV14 and TRBJ1-1, is EAGVTQFPSHSVIEKGQTVTLRCDPISGHDNLYWYRRVMGKEIKFLLHFVKESKQDESGMPNNRFLAERTGGTYSTLKVQPAELEDSGVYFCASKKGQMNTEAFFGQGTRLTVV.

This chain connects TRBV4-3 to TRBJ2-1, with 7 positions matching TRBD2. Germline trimming cut 0 bases from V and 7 bases from J; bases unmatched to any gene: 6. CDR3 size: 15 residues. Germline V gives CDR1 LGHNA, CDR2 YSLEER. DNA for the CDR3: TGCGCCAGCAGCCAAGATCGGGGCGGGAGAAATGAGCAGTTCTTC. It is translated as CASSQDRGGRNEQFF.

This chain links TRBV10-3 with TRBJ2-7; D may be TRBD2 (6 bases). This CDR3 is built from 13 residues. V lost 3 bases and J lost 5, with 11 bases in between. The germline V gene encodes CDR1 ENHRY and CDR2 SYGVKD. The chain's CDR3 is CAISEREYDEQYF. The CDR3 DNA reads as TGTGCCATCAGTGAACGGGAGTATGACGAGCAGTACTTC.

J is TRBJ2-2 and V is TRBV15; TRBD1 matches 7 bases. This CDR3 has 15 residues. The germline gives CDR1 LNHNV, CDR2 YYDKDF (reference sequence). The J segment lost 1 base and the V segment lost 3 bases, leaving 2 bases of the junction unmatched. CDR3 residues: CATSRGQMNTGELFF. The CDR3 nucleotides are TGTGCCACCAGCAGGGGACAGATGAACACCGGGGAGCTGTTTTTT.

The count of this clone is one. CDR3 nucleotide sequence: TGTGCCAGCAGGACAGGGAGAAATCAGCCCCAGCATTTT. This gives the protein CASRTGRNQPQHF. The V and J genes are TRBV2 and TRBJ1-5; 7 nucleotides align to TRBD1. CDR3 length equals 13 residues. Germline V gene sequence: CDR1 SNHLY, CDR2 FYNNEI. Germline trimming cut 6 bases from V and 4 bases from J; bases unmatched to any gene: 3.

This chain connects TRBV25-1 to TRBJ2-3, with D uncertain. Trimming stripped 3 bases from V and 0 bases from J, with 10 bases between. This CDR3 has 15 amino acids. Germline CDR1 reads MGHDK; CDR2 reads SYGVNS. Here the CDR3 reads CASSDRSTSTDTQYF. In DNA, the CDR3 is TGTGCCAGCAGTGATAGGAGCACTAGCACAGATACGCAGTATTTT. Full variable domain (remainder filled in from reference TRBV25-1 and TRBJ2-3): EADIYQTPRYLVIGTGKKITLECSQTMGHDKMYWYQQDPGMELHLIHYSYGVNSTEKGDLSSESTVSRIRTEHFPLTLESARPSHTSQYLCASSDRSTSTDTQYFGPGTRLTVL.

This chain connects TRBV5-4 to TRBJ1-1; TRBD1 matches 9 bases. The germline CDR1 and CDR2 sequences are SGHNT and YYREEE (reference sequence). The CDR3 runs 13 residues. Germline trimming cut 4 bases from V and 4 bases from J; bases unmatched to any gene: 2. The CDR3 loop reads CASSLTGGTEAFF. DNA for the CDR3: TGTGCCAGCAGCCTGACAGGGGGCACTGAAGCTTTCTTT.

The chain links TRBV30 to TRBJ1-5; 11 bases fit TRBD1. This CDR3 region has 18 residues. The germline V gene has CDR1 GTSNPN and CDR2 SVGIG (reference sequence). J gave up 2 bases and V 2 bases, and 11 bases lay outside the gene matches. In DNA, the CDR3 is TGTGCCTGGAGTAGTCCCGGGACAGGGGGGGTCGGCAATCAGCCCCAGCATTTT. Amino acid sequence: CAWSSPGTGGVGNQPQHF.

This chain joins TRBV21-1 and TRBJ1-6; no check of the table's D call, TRBD1, against the DNA was made. TRBV21-1 has pseudogene status. The CDR3 runs to 20 residues. The CDR3 region is CASSNLVDRGRSFYNSPLHF. For the CDR3, the DNA is TGTGCCAGCAGCAACCTGGTCGACAGGGGGCGAAGTTTTTATAATTCACCCCTCCACTTT.

As to this clone: The junction departs from the called germline gene at one end, perhaps through a read error. The CDR3 loop reads CASALLPEREGLRRGAVF. The CDR3 DNA reads TGTGCCAGCGCATTATTACCTGAGCGGGAGGGCCTCCGTCGGGGAGCTGTTTTT. The V gene is TRBV4-2, the J gene TRBJ2-2; TRBD2 matches 10 bases. Germline V CDR1 and CDR2: LGHNA, YNFKEQ. This CDR3 has 18 amino acids.

This sequence joins TRBV18 and TRBJ2-7, with 8 bases aligning to TRBD2. This CDR3 spans 15 amino acids. Germline V CDR1 and CDR2: KGHSH, LQKENI. V lost 2 bases, J lost 5 bases, and 8 bases stayed unmatched. CDR3 bases: TGTGCCAGCTCACCAGCGGGGGGCTCAGGTAACGAGCAGTACTTC. Translating it yields CASSPAGGSGNEQYF.

V gene TRBV5-8 combines with J gene TRBJ2-6; perhaps TRBD1 as D (5 bases). CDR1 and CDR2 (germline): SGHTS, YDEGEE. V was shortened by 3 bases and J by 5 bases, with 9 bases between the two germline ends. The CDR3 runs 14 residues. This chain's CDR3 is CASSSTDWANVLTF. The CDR3 nucleotides are TGTGCCAGCAGCTCGACAGACTGGGCCAACGTCCTGACTTTC.

This rearrangement joins TRBV5-4 to TRBJ1-1; D unclear. CDR1 and CDR2 (germline): SGHNT, YYREEE (reference sequence). The CDR3 runs to 13 residues. Trimming pared 0 bases from V and 10 bases from J, leaving 13 bases between. The CDR3 region has the DNA TGTGCCAGCAGCTTGGATGCGGGAGCGGGAGCTTTCTTT. This sequence encodes CASSLDAGAGAFF.